The rows below give T cell receptor beta chains drawn from one sample of a study of human T cells and chemical hapten exposure. TCRdb re-called the RACE reads with MiXCR, one entry per CDR3 protein. The sample consists of approximately 400,000 distinct CDR3 sequences, approximately 5.1% of them appearing once. The specimen was whole blood, collected in connection with sensitization to the hapten diphenylcyclopropenone (DPC). The receptors originated from a woman between 45 and 60 years old with alopecia areata. Some clones in this sample may be carry-over from other donors' samples. The CDR3 runs from the conserved cysteine through the conserved F or W. D genes are given only for firm matches. Clone size appears in some rows only: once, few, many, or a class for an expanded clone.

clone_size	d_call	j_call	v_call	cdr3_aa	cdr3_nt
NA	NA	TRBJ1-6	TRBV6-6	CASSYSPVGTNSPLHF	TGTGCCAGCAGTTACTCGCCGGTGGGGACTAATTCACCCCTCCACTTT
many	NA	TRBJ1-2	TRBV3-1	CASSPSGQGPYGYTF	TGTGCCAGCAGCCCTTCAGGGCAGGGTCCCTATGGCTACACCTTC
many	NA	TRBJ1-5	TRBV6-1	CASSSLPTGTQPQHF	TGTGCCAGCTCTAGCCTCCCAACAGGTACTCAGCCCCAGCATTTT
NA	NA	TRBJ2-4	TRBV19	CASSINGAKGDIQYF	TGTGCCAGTAGTATTAACGGGGCAAAGGGGGACATTCAGTACTTC
few	TRBD2	TRBJ2-2	TRBV6-5	CASSRSSGGTGELFF	TGTGCCAGCAGTCGATCTAGCGGGGGCACCGGGGAGCTGTTTTTT
NA	NA	TRBJ2-1	TRBV3-1	CASSPAGDSNEQFF	TGTGCCAGCAGCCCGGCCGGAGATAGCAATGAGCAGTTCTTC
NA	NA	TRBJ2-3	TRBV11-2	CASSLDLRSDTQYF	TGTGCCAGCAGCTTAGATCTCCGATCAGATACGCAGTATTTT
few	TRBD2	TRBJ2-2	TRBV7-9	CATPGLAGETTPGVHRELFF	TGTGCCACCCCGGGACTAGCGGGGGAAACGACACCGGGTGTGCATCGGGAGCTGTTTTTT
few	NA	TRBJ1-6	TRBV6-1	CASSEIRQIGTPLHF	TGTGCCAGCAGTGAGATACGACAGATTGGGACACCCCTCCACTTT
many	TRBD1	TRBJ2-5	TRBV25-1	CASSETLQGAETQYF	TGTGCCAGCAGTGAAACTCTACAGGGGGCGGAGACCCAGTACTTC
many	TRBD2	TRBJ2-5	TRBV29-1	CSVTFSGGETQYF	TGCAGCGTTACCTTTAGCGGGGGAGAGACCCAGTACTTC
NA	TRBD1	TRBJ2-3	TRBV7-2	CASSLGTGTTTDTQYF	TGTGCCAGCAGCTTGGGGACAGGGACTACCACAGATACGCAGTATTTT
many	TRBD2	TRBJ2-4	TRBV29-1	CSVDEAGVLRAKNIQYF	TGCAGCGTTGACGAAGCGGGGGTCCTAAGGGCCAAAAACATTCAGTACTTC
many	NA	TRBJ1-5	TRBV5-1	CASSLAGGRNQPQHF	TGCGCCAGCAGCTTGGCGGGAGGCCGGAATCAGCCCCAGCATTTT
many	NA	TRBJ1-4	TRBV6-6	CASSSRQWTNEKLFF	TGTGCCAGCAGTTCCCGACAGTGGACTAATGAAAAACTGTTTTTT
many	NA	TRBJ2-4	TRBV6-2/TRBV6-3	CASSYSSLVKTLAKNIQYF	TGTGCCAGCAGTTACTCGAGTCTAGTCAAGACACTAGCCAAAAACATTCAGTACTTC
few	TRBD1	TRBJ1-4	TRBV28	CASSLGDRDEKLFF	TGTGCCAGCAGTTTAGGGGACAGAGATGAAAAACTGTTTTTT
many	NA	TRBJ2-5	TRBV15	CATSRVSLTEQETQYF	TGTGCCACCAGCAGAGTATCTTTAACGGAGCAAGAGACCCAGTACTTC
NA	NA	TRBJ1-4	TRBV7-8	CASSSRAANEKLFF	TGTGCCAGCAGCTCTAGGGCAGCTAATGAAAAACTGTTTTTT
many	NA	TRBJ1-2	TRBV20-1	CSARRTRNGYTF	TGCAGTGCTAGACGGACAAGGAATGGCTACACCTTC
many	NA	TRBJ2-3	TRBV7-2	CASSLVQGLDTQYF	TGTGCCAGCAGCTTAGTTCAGGGACTAGATACGCAGTATTTT
few	TRBD1	TRBJ2-2	TRBV6-6	CATYETGITGELFF	TGTGCCACCTATGAGACAGGGATAACCGGGGAGCTGTTTTTT
many	NA	TRBJ1-1	TRBV4-3	CASSQDLGGRGQFF	TGCGCCAGCAGCCAAGATCTCGGGGGTCGAGGGCAGTTCTTT
NA	NA	TRBJ2-3	TRBV29-1	CSVEVQGTDTQYF	TGCAGCGTTGAAGTTCAGGGAACAGATACGCAGTATTTT
few	NA	TRBJ2-1	TRBV12-3/TRBV12-4	CASSLLQGYEQFF	TGTGCCAGCAGTTTGTTACAGGGCTATGAGCAGTTCTTC
many	NA	TRBJ2-2	TRBV24-1	CATSKSGNTGELFF	TGTGCCACCAGTAAGTCAGGGAACACCGGGGAGCTGTTTTTT
NA	TRBD1	TRBJ1-4	TRBV6-6	CASMSGQPNEKLFF	TGTGCCAGCATGTCGGGACAGCCTAATGAAAAACTGTTTTTT
NA	NA	TRBJ1-1	TRBV20-1	CSASGGSVNTEAFF	TGCAGTGCTAGTGGAGGCTCAGTGAACACTGAAGCTTTCTTT
few	NA	TRBJ2-3	TRBV5-1	CASSLGAPADTQYF	TGCGCCAGCAGCTTGGGAGCCCCCGCAGATACGCAGTATTTT
many	TRBD2	TRBJ2-7	TRBV25-1	CASSVVAGGKYEQYF	TGTGCCAGCAGTGTGGTAGCGGGGGGTAAGTACGAGCAGTACTTC
many	NA	TRBJ1-4	TRBV6-5	CASMDRGNEKLFF	TGTGCCAGCATGGACCGAGGAAATGAAAAACTGTTTTTT
many	NA	TRBJ2-3	TRBV4-1	CASSQGGLSWTDTQYF	TGCGCCAGCAGCCAAGGGGGCCTTAGTTGGACAGATACGCAGTATTTT
few	TRBD2	TRBJ2-3	TRBV7-9	CASSLELAAHTQYF	TGTGCCAGCAGCTTAGAACTAGCGGCACATACGCAGTATTTT
many	NA	TRBJ2-7	TRBV28	CASSLNRNLPLTTYEQYF	TGTGCCAGCAGTTTAAACAGAAACCTCCCACTTACCACTTACGAGCAGTACTTC
few	TRBD1	TRBJ2-7	TRBV7-9	CASSSGTGIVSYEQYF	TGTGCCAGCAGCTCAGGGACAGGGATTGTTTCGTACGAGCAGTACTTC
few	NA	TRBJ1-5	TRBV21-1	CASPGRPITRHF	TGTGCCAGCCCGGGACGCCCAATCACCCGGCATTTT
NA	NA	TRBJ1-2	TRBV5-5	CASSLDLTAYGYTF	TGTGCCAGCAGCTTGGATTTGACAGCCTATGGCTACACCTTC
NA	TRBD2	TRBJ2-7	TRBV6-5	CASSLDGTSGTYEQYF	TGTGCCAGCAGTTTGGATGGGACTAGCGGAACCTACGAGCAGTACTTC
many	TRBD1	TRBJ2-7	TRBV29-1	CSVPQGAEQYF	TGCAGCGTTCCCCAGGGGGCCGAGCAGTACTTC
many	NA	TRBJ2-7	TRBV4-1	CASSQFASGTAEQYF	TGCGCCAGCAGCCAATTTGCCTCCGGGACGGCCGAGCAGTACTTC
many	NA	TRBJ1-2	TRBV29-1	CSVAPGGGNYGYTF	TGCAGCGTTGCCCCGGGGGGCGGTAACTATGGCTACACCTTC
many	NA	TRBJ2-2	TRBV12-3/TRBV12-4	CASRGAGVGELFF	TGTGCCAGCAGGGGGGCGGGAGTCGGGGAGCTGTTTTTT
many	NA	TRBJ2-1	TRBV2	CASSYRLVGQDNEQFF	TGTGCCAGCAGTTACCGACTAGTGGGACAAGACAATGAGCAGTTCTTC
NA	NA	TRBJ1-5	TRBV6-2/TRBV6-3	CASSMAPDSNQPQHF	TGTGCCAGCAGTATGGCCCCTGATAGCAATCAGCCCCAGCATTTT
NA	NA	TRBJ2-7	TRBV7-9	CASSQRDHFEQYF	TGTGCCAGCAGCCAACGGGACCACTTTGAGCAGTACTTC
NA	NA	TRBJ1-6	TRBV5-1	CASSLSADYNSPLHF	TGCGCCAGCAGCTTGAGTGCGGACTATAATTCACCCCTCCACTTT
few	TRBD1	TRBJ1-1	TRBV7-2	CASRPRQGDTEAFF	TGTGCCAGCAGACCCCGACAGGGCGACACTGAAGCTTTCTTT
many	TRBD1	TRBJ1-2	TRBV29-1	CSVEQGVGYTF	TGCAGCGTTGAGCAGGGGGTTGGCTACACCTTC
many	NA	TRBJ2-7	TRBV28	CASSLWGNYEQYF	TGTGCCAGCAGCCTTTGGGGGAACTACGAGCAGTACTTC
NA	TRBD2	TRBJ2-7	TRBV7-9	CASSLLAGAAYEQYF	TGTGCCAGCAGCCTTCTAGCGGGGGCCGCCTACGAGCAGTACTTC
NA	NA	TRBJ1-1	TRBV7-3	CASSRKGVTEAFF	TGTGCCAGCAGCCGAAAGGGGGTGACTGAAGCTTTCTTT
NA	TRBD2	TRBJ2-3	TRBV9	CASSPQGGDPGDTQYF	TGTGCCAGCAGCCCCCAGGGAGGGGACCCCGGAGATACGCAGTATTTT
many	NA	TRBJ2-3	TRBV7-9	CASSFGPGRADTQYF	TGTGCCAGCAGCTTTGGACCAGGCAGGGCAGATACGCAGTATTTT
NA	NA	TRBJ2-7	TRBV30	CASGLQSYEQYF	TGTGCCTCGGGGTTACAGTCCTACGAGCAGTACTTC
many	TRBD1	TRBJ1-5	TRBV28	CASQGAISNQPQHF	TGTGCCAGCCAGGGGGCGATTAGCAATCAGCCCCAGCATTTT